The following is a T cell receptor (beta chain) sequence with its context. There are 13 residues in the CDR3. V was trimmed by 0 bases and J by 12 bases, leaving 15 bases between them. CDR1 and CDR2 from the germline V gene are MGHRA and YSYEKL. Time point denoted: blood at routine non-recurrence follow-up after resection. The study sequenced unsorted whole RNA from tumor, nontumor lung or frozen PBMC. This sample is part of a study of spatial heterogeneity in lung cancer. Using its own MiXCR run on the 5' RACE reads, TCRdb lists one record per CDR3 protein. The sample yields some 120,000 distinct CDR3 sequences, 9% to 15% seen once.

The chain employs TRBV4-1 and TRBJ2-7; perhaps D is TRBD1 or TRBD2 (5 bases each). Sequenced here: PBMCs, sampled at follow-up. The sequence came from a male donor with early-stage non-small cell lung cancer. Written as DNA, the CDR3 is TGCGCCAGCAGCCAAGACAGGGAGAGATCTCCGTACTTC. Amino acids: CASSQDRERSPYF.